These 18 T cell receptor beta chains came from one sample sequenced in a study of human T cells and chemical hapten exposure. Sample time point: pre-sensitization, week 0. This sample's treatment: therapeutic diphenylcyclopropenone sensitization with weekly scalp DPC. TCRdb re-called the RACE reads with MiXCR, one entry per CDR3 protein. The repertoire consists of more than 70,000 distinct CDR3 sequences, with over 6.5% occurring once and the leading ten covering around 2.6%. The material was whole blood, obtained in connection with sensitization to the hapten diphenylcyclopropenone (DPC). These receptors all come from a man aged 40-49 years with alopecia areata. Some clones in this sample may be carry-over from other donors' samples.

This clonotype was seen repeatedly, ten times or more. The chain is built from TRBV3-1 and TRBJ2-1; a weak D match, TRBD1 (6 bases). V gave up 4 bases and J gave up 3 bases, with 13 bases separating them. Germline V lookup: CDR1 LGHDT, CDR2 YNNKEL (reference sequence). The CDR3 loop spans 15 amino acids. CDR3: CASSPGHLLYNEQFF. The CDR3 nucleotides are TGTGCCAGCAGCCCGGGACACTTGCTCTACAATGAGCAGTTCTTC.

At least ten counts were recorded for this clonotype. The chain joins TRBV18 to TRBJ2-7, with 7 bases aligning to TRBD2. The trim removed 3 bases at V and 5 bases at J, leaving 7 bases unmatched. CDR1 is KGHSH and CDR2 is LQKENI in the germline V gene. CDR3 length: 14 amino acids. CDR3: CASSPWAGEDEQYF. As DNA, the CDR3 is TGTGCCAGCTCACCTTGGGCGGGAGAGGACGAGCAGTACTTC.

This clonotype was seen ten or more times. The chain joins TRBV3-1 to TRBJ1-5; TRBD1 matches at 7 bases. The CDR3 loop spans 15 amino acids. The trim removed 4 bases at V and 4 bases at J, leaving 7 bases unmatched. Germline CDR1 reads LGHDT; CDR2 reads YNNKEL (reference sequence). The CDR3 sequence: CASSPAGTANQPQHF. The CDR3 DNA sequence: TGTGCCAGCAGCCCGGCCGGGACAGCTAATCAGCCCCAGCATTTT.

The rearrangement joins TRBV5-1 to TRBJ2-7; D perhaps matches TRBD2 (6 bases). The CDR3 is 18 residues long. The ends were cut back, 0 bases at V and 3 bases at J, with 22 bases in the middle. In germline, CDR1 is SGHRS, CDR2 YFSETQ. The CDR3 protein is CASSLVLVSGTPSYEQYV. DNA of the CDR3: TGCGCCAGCAGCTTGGTCTTGGTTTCGGGGACTCCAAGCTACGAGCAGTACGTC.

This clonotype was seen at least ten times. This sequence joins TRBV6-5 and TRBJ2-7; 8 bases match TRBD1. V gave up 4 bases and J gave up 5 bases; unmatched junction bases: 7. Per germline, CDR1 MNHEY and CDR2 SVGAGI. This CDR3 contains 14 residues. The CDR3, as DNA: TGTGCCAGCAGTTCAGGGGGCTCGTTTAACGAGCAGTACTTC. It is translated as CASSSGGSFNEQYF.

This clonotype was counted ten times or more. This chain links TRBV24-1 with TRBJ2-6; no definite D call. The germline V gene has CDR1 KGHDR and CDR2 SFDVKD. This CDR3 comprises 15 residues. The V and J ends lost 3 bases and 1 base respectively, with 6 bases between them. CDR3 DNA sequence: TGTGCCACCAGTGATGCACGGTCTGGGGCCAACGTCCTGACTTTC. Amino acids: CATSDARSGANVLTF.

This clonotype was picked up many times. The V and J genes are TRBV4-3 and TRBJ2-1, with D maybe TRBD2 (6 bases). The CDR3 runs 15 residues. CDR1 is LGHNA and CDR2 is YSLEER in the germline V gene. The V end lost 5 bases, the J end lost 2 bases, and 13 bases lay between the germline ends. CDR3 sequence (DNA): TGCGCCAGCAGCGCGGGGCAGGGTGCCTACAATGAGCAGTTCTTC. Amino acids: CASSAGQGAYNEQFF.

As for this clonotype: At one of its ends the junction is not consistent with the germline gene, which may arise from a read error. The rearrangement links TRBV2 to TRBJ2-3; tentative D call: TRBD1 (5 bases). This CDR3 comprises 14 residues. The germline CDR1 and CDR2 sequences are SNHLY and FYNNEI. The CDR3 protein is CASRDKGGTDTKYF. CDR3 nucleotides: TGTGCCAGCAGGGACAAGGGCGGCACAGATACGAAGTATTTT.

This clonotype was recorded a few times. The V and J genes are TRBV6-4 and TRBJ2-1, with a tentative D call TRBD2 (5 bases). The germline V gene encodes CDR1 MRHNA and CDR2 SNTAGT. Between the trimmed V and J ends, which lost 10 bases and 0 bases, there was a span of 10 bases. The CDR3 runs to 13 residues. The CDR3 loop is CATSRDSYNEQFF. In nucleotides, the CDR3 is TGTGCCACCTCCCGGGACTCCTACAATGAGCAGTTCTTC.

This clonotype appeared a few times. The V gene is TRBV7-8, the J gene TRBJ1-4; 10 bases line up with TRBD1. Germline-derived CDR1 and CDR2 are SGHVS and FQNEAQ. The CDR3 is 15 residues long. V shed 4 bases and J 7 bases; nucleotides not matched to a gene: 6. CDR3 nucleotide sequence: TGTGCCAGCAGCTCTGACAGGGGGCGTTTTGAAAAACTGTTTTTT. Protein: CASSSDRGRFEKLFF.

The CDR3 region has the DNA TGCAGTGCTAGTAATGCAAGCTCCTACGAGCAGTACGTC. Its translation: CSASNASSYEQYV. The chain uses TRBV20-1 and TRBJ2-7; D uncertain. The V and J ends lost 3 bases and 0 bases respectively, with 9 bases between them. Germline V gene sequence: CDR1 DFQATT, CDR2 SNEGSKA (reference sequence). CDR3 length equals 13 residues.

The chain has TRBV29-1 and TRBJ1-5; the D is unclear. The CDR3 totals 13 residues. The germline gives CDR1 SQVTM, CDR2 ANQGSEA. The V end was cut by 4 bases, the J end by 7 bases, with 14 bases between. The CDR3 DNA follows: TGCAGCGTTGGTGGGGAAGGGAAACAGCCCCAGCATTTT. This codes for CSVGGEGKQPQHF.

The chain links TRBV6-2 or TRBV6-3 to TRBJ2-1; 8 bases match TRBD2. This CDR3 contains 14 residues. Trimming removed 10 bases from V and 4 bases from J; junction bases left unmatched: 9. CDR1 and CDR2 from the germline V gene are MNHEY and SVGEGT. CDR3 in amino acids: CAIKDPGGYNEQFF. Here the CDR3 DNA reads TGTGCCATAAAGGATCCGGGAGGGTACAATGAGCAGTTCTTC.

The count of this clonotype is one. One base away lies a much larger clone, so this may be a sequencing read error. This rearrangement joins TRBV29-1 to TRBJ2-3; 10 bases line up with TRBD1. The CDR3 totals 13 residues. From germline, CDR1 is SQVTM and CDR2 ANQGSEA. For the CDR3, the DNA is TGCAGCCTTAGACAGGGGGCGTCAGATACGCATTATTTT. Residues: CSLRQGASDTHYF.

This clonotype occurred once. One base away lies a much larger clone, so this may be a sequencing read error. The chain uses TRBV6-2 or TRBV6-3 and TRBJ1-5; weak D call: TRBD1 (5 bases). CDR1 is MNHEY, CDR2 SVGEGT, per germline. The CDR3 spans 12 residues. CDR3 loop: CASSPGRQPQNF. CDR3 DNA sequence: TGTGCCAGCAGCCCAGGGAGGCAGCCCCAGAATTTT.

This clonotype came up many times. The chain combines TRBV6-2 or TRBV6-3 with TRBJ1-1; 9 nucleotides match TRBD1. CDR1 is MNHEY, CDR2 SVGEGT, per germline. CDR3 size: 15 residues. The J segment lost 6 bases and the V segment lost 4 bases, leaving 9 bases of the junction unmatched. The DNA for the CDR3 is TGTGCCAGCAGTTCCCACGGGACAGGGTCGGCTGAAGCTTTCTTT. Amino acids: CASSSHGTGSAEAFF.

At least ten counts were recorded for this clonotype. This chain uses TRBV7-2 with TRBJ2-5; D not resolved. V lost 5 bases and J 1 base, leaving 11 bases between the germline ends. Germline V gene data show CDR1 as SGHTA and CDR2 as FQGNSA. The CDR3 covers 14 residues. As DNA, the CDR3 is TGTGCCAGCAGCCCGACCCGGGCCCAAGAGACCCAGTACTTC. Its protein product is CASSPTRAQETQYF.

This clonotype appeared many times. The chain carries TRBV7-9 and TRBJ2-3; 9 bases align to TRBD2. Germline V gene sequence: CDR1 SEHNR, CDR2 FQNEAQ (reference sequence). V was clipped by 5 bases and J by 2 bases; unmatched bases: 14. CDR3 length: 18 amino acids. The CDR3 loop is CASSGRPGGGRATDTQYF. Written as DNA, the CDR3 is TGTGCCAGCAGCGGGAGGCCGGGTGGCGGGAGGGCCACAGATACGCAGTATTTT. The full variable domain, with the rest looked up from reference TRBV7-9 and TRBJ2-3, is DTGVSQNPRHKITKRGQNVTFRCDPISEHNRLYWYRQTLGQGPEFLTYFQNEAQLEKSRLLSDRFSAERPKGSFSTLEIQRTEQGDSAMYLCASSGRPGGGRATDTQYFGPGTRLTVL.